Below are 3 T cell receptor beta chains sequenced from a single sample in a study of CXCR3-negative and CXCR3-positive naive CD8 T cells (dated by TCRdb to the late 2010s). Sequencing took place on a NextSeq 550. The Human TCR Profiling Kit (MiLaboratory) was used to make UMI-labeled 5' RACE TRB cDNA libraries. After reprocessing by TCRdb, each CDR3 protein sequence is one entry, and no DNA is given. For this sample, the table gives roughly 100,000 distinct CDR3 sequences. The biggest ten clones account for approximately 0.37% of the sample. These receptors are not linked to any known antigen. What the study reported, not specific to this receptor: Compared with CXCR3-negative naive cells, CXCR3-positive naive cells had TRB CDR3s with higher hydrophobicity (lower Kidera factor 4), lower energy, and higher strength and volume indices.

Input material: naive CXCR3+ CD8+ T cells from blood. Per the publication, the cell subset or site label means: CD45RO-CCR7+CD27+CD95- naive CD8+ T cells expressing CXCR3 (TNR3+). The receptors derive from a human donor in good health. Some clones in this sample may be carry-over from other donors' samples.

The V and J genes are TRBV10-3 and TRBJ2-7; absent DNA, TCRdb's TRBD1 call cannot be checked. Germline V lookup: CDR1 ENHRY, CDR2 SYGVKD. CDR3 length: 15 amino acids. Here the CDR3 reads CAISEVTGGGYEQYF.

The chain joins TRBV28 to TRBJ2-1. Germline lookup yields CDR1 MDHEN and CDR2 SYDVKM. This CDR3 contains 16 residues. CDR3 residues: CASSLSPLVRYNEQFF.

The J gene is TRBJ1-3, the V gene TRBV29-1; TCRdb names TRBD1, which stays unverified in the absence of DNA. Per germline, CDR1 SQVTM and CDR2 ANQGSEA. The CDR3 totals 11 residues. The CDR3 loop reads CSVKQGYTIYF.